This T cell receptor (beta chain) was documented in a study of blood T cell repertoires in COVID-19. Assay used: immunoSEQ multiplex PCR; TCRdb lists only in-frame clones, some missing. The repertoire holds roughly 200,000 clones, with roughly 88% as singletons. J was trimmed by 8 bases and V by 2 bases; bases with no gene match: 8. Per germline, CDR1 SGDLS and CDR2 YYNGEE. The length of the CDR3 is 16 residues. The sequenced sample consisted of PBMCs or T cells enriched from blood (not recorded which). This chain links TRBV9 with TRBJ2-1; TRBD2 aligns across 12 bases. The receptor was isolated from a man aged 35-49 years with acute COVID-19. The CDR3 reads CASSVETSGSFYEQFF. DNA for the CDR3: TGTGCCAGCAGCGTGGAGACTAGCGGGAGTTTCTATGAGCAGTTCTTC.